A few counts support the clone carrying this T cell receptor beta chain. The antigen remains undetermined. The sample comes from a study of OX40 agonist ivuxolimab in advanced cancers. In the study overall: Six ivuxolimab dose levels, 0.01 to 10 mg/kg, were given intravenously every 2 weeks.

The method was immunoSEQ multiplex PCR; TCRdb's version includes in-frame clones alone and lacks a portion of them. The table records 70,000 to 80,000 clones, about 90% of them present only once. General observations from the study: People who partly responded at 0.1-3.0 mg/kg had some of the least clonal expansion seen.

Trimming shortened V by 4 bases and J by 0 bases, and 15 bases separated the two germline ends. This CDR3 has 16 residues. Looked up from germline, CDR1 is SGHRS and CDR2 is YFSETQ. The gene calls are TRBV5-1 and TRBJ2-3, with D tentatively TRBD1 (5 bases). This TCR was recovered from an adult with an advanced solid tumor such as melanoma, head and neck, liver or kidney cancer. Sample: CD4+ or CD8+ T cells sorted from blood, taken in a trial of the OX40 agonist ivuxolimab. This CDR3 is CASSQHDSSSTDTQYF. In nucleotides, the CDR3 is TGCGCCAGCAGCCAGCACGACAGCTCTAGCACAGATACGCAGTATTTT.